A single sample gave rise to the 32 T cell receptor beta chains below, sequenced in a study of T-cell reconstitution after alpha-beta-depleted transplantation in children. The TCRbeta library was prepared with unique molecular identifiers. One entry per CDR3 protein results from TCRdb running MiXCR on the PCR reads. The profile shows 550,000 to 600,000 distinct CDR3 sequences, approximately 22% of them singletons. The sample consisted of PBMCs, mostly from graft donor cells, taken 360 days after TCRalphabeta/CD19-depleted stem cell transplant. These receptors were collected from a boy under two years old who had a stem cell transplant for acute myeloid leukemia, so the T cells may come from the graft donor.

This clonotype was counted many times. This chain connects TRBV12-3 or TRBV12-4 to TRBJ2-5, with no clear D. V lost 1 base to trimming and J lost 6 bases, with 9 bases between them. This CDR3 has 13 amino acids. This chain's CDR3 is CASSLVRSKTQYF. The CDR3 nucleotides are TGTGCCAGCAGTTTAGTGAGGTCGAAGACCCAGTACTTC.

This clonotype appeared a few times. V is TRBV7-9 and J is TRBJ2-3; 7 bases are shared with TRBD2. The CDR3 length is 14 residues. Germline V lookup: CDR1 SEHNR, CDR2 FQNEAQ (reference sequence). J lost 2 bases, V lost 3 bases, and 2 bases had no gene match. CDR3 loop: CASSFRDYTDTQYF. Here the CDR3 DNA reads TGTGCCAGCAGCTTCCGGGACTACACAGATACGCAGTATTTT. The whole variable domain, remainder taken from reference TRBV7-9 and TRBJ2-3, is DTGVSQNPRHKITKRGQNVTFRCDPISEHNRLYWYRQTLGQGPEFLTYFQNEAQLEKSRLLSDRFSAERPKGSFSTLEIQRTEQGDSAMYLCASSFRDYTDTQYFGPGTRLTVL.

V is TRBV7-6 and J is TRBJ2-7; D uncertain. The CDR3 has 15 amino acids. Trimming removed 2 bases from V and 4 bases from J, with 15 bases in between. CDR1 is SGHVS, CDR2 FNYEAQ, per germline. CDR3: CASSLSTEPTYEQYF. DNA of the CDR3: TGTGCCAGCAGCTTATCGACGGAACCAACGTACGAGCAGTACTTC. Combining the CDR3 with reference TRBV7-6 and TRBJ2-7 gives the whole variable domain GAGVSQSPRYKVTKRGQDVALRCDPISGHVSLYWYRQALGQGPEFLTYFNYEAQQDKSGLPNDRFSAERPEGSISTLTIQRTEQRDSAMYRCASSLSTEPTYEQYFGPGTRLTVT.

The gene calls are TRBV24-1 and TRBJ2-1; D gene unclear. Germline values: CDR1 KGHDR, CDR2 SFDVKD. The V end lost 5 bases, the J end lost 3 bases, and 7 bases lay between the germline ends. This CDR3 contains 13 residues. CDR3 sequence reads: CATSAGLYNEQFF. CDR3 coding DNA: TGTGCCACCAGTGCTGGGCTCTACAATGAGCAGTTCTTC.

This clonotype was recorded at least ten times. The chain carries TRBV3-1 and TRBJ2-7, with D perhaps TRBD2 (6 bases). Looked up from germline, CDR1 is LGHDT and CDR2 is YNNKEL (reference sequence). V was cut by 2 bases and J by 3 bases, with 11 bases left in between. The CDR3 runs 14 residues. In DNA, the CDR3 is TGTGCCAGCAGCCAAACGGGGGATGGCTACGAGCAGTACTTC. Protein product: CASSQTGDGYEQYF.

V usage is TRBV20-1 and J usage is TRBJ2-3, with 9 bases matching TRBD1. The CDR3 consists of 14 residues. Germline assignment: CDR1 DFQATT and CDR2 SNEGSKA (reference sequence). V gave up 6 bases and J gave up 5 bases; unmatched junction bases: 9. The CDR3 DNA sequence: TGCAGTGCCATACCGGGACAGGGTAGAGATACGCAGTATTTT. It is translated as CSAIPGQGRDTQYF.

This clonotype has more than one count but fewer than ten. V usage is TRBV20-1 and J usage is TRBJ2-5, with 11 bases fitting TRBD2. This CDR3 is built from 16 residues. Germline trimming cut 6 bases from V and 2 bases from J; bases unmatched to any gene: 11. Germline CDR1 DFQATT, CDR2 SNEGSKA (reference sequence). The CDR3 sequence is CSARTGTSGWQETQYF. CDR3 in DNA: TGCAGTGCAAGAACCGGGACTAGCGGTTGGCAAGAGACCCAGTACTTC.

This chain uses TRBV5-4 with TRBJ2-1; the D gene could be TRBD1 or TRBD2 (5 bases each). This CDR3 contains 15 residues. Per germline, CDR1 SGHNT and CDR2 YYREEE (reference sequence). Between the trimmed V and J ends, which lost 0 bases and 8 bases, there was a span of 15 bases. CDR3 in DNA: TGTGCCAGCAGCTTGGGGGACCCTGAAGGCGATGAGCAGTTCTTC. Its translation is CASSLGDPEGDEQFF.

CDR3 loop: CASSPTSGGTEQFF. The CDR3 nucleotides are TGCGCCAGCAGCCCGACTAGCGGGGGGACCGAGCAGTTCTTC. This chain connects TRBV5-1 to TRBJ2-1; 13 bases map to TRBD2. The CDR3 extends over 14 amino acids. Unmatched junction bases numbered 5, after V lost 4 bases and J lost 10 bases. Looked up from germline, CDR1 is SGHRS and CDR2 is YFSETQ.

The table lists this clonotype with many counts. This chain uses TRBV20-1 with TRBJ2-1; 7 bases agree with TRBD2. Germline values: CDR1 DFQATT, CDR2 SNEGSKA (reference sequence). J lost 6 bases, V lost 3 bases, and 5 bases had no gene match. This CDR3 region has 13 residues. This chain's CDR3 is CSARRGNGNEQFF. CDR3 in DNA: TGCAGTGCTAGGCGGGGGAACGGCAATGAGCAGTTCTTC.

This clonotype has ten or more counts. CDR3 sequence: CASSLLGRVANTGELFF. CDR3 DNA sequence: TGTGCCAGCAGCTTACTGGGGCGCGTCGCGAACACCGGGGAGCTGTTTTTT. V usage is TRBV7-2 and J usage is TRBJ2-2, with D tentatively TRBD1 (5 bases). The V end was cut by 2 bases, the J end by 0 bases, with 13 bases between. This CDR3 has 17 amino acids. Looked up from germline, CDR1 is SGHTA and CDR2 is FQGNSA.

This clonotype occurred a few times. As DNA, the CDR3 is TGTGCCAGCCCACCCCGGCGGTTTCGCTCCTACAATGAGCAGTTCTTC. Translating it yields CASPPRRFRSYNEQFF. The chain is built from TRBV2 and TRBJ2-1; D not resolved. The V and J ends lost 8 bases and 0 bases respectively, with 17 bases between them. There are 16 residues in the CDR3. Germline-derived CDR1 and CDR2 are SNHLY and FYNNEI.

This clonotype has ten or more counts. The genes are TRBV28 and TRBJ2-7; 10 nucleotides agree with TRBD2. Unmatched junction bases numbered 5, after V lost 7 bases and J lost 5 bases. The CDR3 totals 13 residues. From germline, CDR1 is MDHEN and CDR2 SYDVKM. As DNA, the CDR3 is TGTGCCAGCATTCCTAGCGGGGGTAACGAGCAGTACGTC. Protein: CASIPSGGNEQYV.

The chain employs TRBV20-1 and TRBJ2-4; D is uncertain. With 7 bases removed from V and 8 bases from J, the gap between germline ends came to 15 bases. CDR3 length: 12 residues. From germline, CDR1 is DFQATT and CDR2 SNEGSKA (reference sequence). Here the CDR3 reads CSGSEVEDIQYF. The CDR3 coding sequence is TGCAGTGGGTCAGAGGTAGAAGACATTCAGTACTTC.

In its sample, this clonotype was seen many times. Mismatch with germline at one junction end may stem from a read error. The chain carries TRBV7-9 and TRBJ2-5; D is possibly TRBD1 (5 bases). The CDR3 runs 14 residues. Germline loops: CDR1 SEHNR, CDR2 FQNEAQ (reference sequence). The CDR3 protein is CASSGAPIQDTQYF. DNA for the CDR3: TGTGCCAGCAGCGGGGCTCCCATACAAGATACCCAGTACTTC.

This clonotype was recorded a few times. This chain uses TRBV12-3 or TRBV12-4 with TRBJ2-1; D unresolved. This CDR3 is built from 16 residues. V was clipped by 6 bases and J by 1 base, with 16 bases between them. CDR3 sequence: CASRAALDLSYNEQFF. As DNA, the CDR3 is TGTGCCAGCAGGGCGGCCCTCGACCTTTCCTACAATGAGCAGTTCTTC.

CDR3 nucleotide sequence: TGCGCCAGCAGCCAAGATGCTCCGATGTACGGGGAGACCCAGTACTTC. Translated: CASSQDAPMYGETQYF. The rearrangement uses TRBV4-3 and TRBJ2-5; D unresolved. The CDR3 has 16 residues. The V gene's germline CDR1 is LGHNA and CDR2 YSLEER. The V end was cut by 0 bases, the J end by 5 bases, with 16 bases between.

This clonotype has only a few counts. The V and J genes are TRBV20-1 and TRBJ1-2; TRBD1 matches 9 bases. Germline CDR1 is DFQATT and CDR2 is SNEGSKA (reference sequence). The CDR3 totals 14 residues. The V and J ends lost 4 bases and 4 bases, in that order; junction bases with no gene match: 7. This CDR3 is CSAIRTGVSYGYTF. The CDR3 DNA follows: TGCAGTGCTATACGGACAGGGGTGTCCTATGGCTACACCTTC.

CDR3 bases: TGTGCCAGCAGCTTGGGACTAGCGACGAACACCGGGGAGCTGTTTTTT. Translated, it gives CASSLGLATNTGELFF. The rearrangement joins TRBV7-9 to TRBJ2-2; 10 bases are shared with TRBD2. CDR3 length equals 16 residues. With 3 bases clipped from V and 0 bases from J, the junction kept 1 base outside the gene matches. The germline CDR1 and CDR2 sequences are SEHNR and FQNEAQ (reference sequence).

V gene TRBV5-1 combines with J gene TRBJ2-5, with D perhaps TRBD1 or TRBD2 (5 bases each). Between the trimmed V and J ends, which lost 4 bases and 3 bases, there was a span of 16 bases. CDR1 SGHRS and CDR2 YFSETQ come from the germline V gene. CDR3 length equals 15 residues. The CDR3 sequence is CASSLLPGREETQYF. Here the CDR3 DNA reads TGCGCCAGCAGCCTACTACCGGGACGAGAAGAGACCCAGTACTTC. The full variable domain, its missing parts supplied by reference TRBV5-1 and TRBJ2-5, is KAGVTQTPRYLIKTRGQQVTLSCSPISGHRSVSWYQQTPGQGLQFLFEYFSETQRNKGNFPGRFSGRQFSNSRSEMNVSTLELGDSALYLCASSLLPGREETQYFGPGTRLLVL.

In DNA form, the CDR3 reads TGTGCCAGCAGTGGGGGGGCCGGGACTAGCTCCTACAATGAGCAGTTCTTC. This gives the protein CASSGGAGTSSYNEQFF. The gene calls are TRBV12-3 or TRBV12-4 and TRBJ2-1; 8 bases fit TRBD2. The CDR3 spans 17 residues. V trimming: 5 bases; J trimming: 0 bases; junction bases outside the gene matches: 9.

Remarks on this clonotype: This likely reflects a read error, since a far larger clone is one base away. The chain links TRBV20-1 to TRBJ2-5; D is ambiguous. V lost 7 bases and J lost 2, with 5 bases in between. This CDR3 contains 10 residues. Germline CDR1 DFQATT, CDR2 SNEGSKA (reference sequence). CDR3 bases: TGCAGTGGCTTACAAGAGACCCAGTACTTC. Translating it yields CSGLQETQYF.

This clonotype occurred a few times. The V gene is TRBV29-1, the J gene TRBJ2-5; 14 nucleotides line up with TRBD2. This CDR3 is built from 17 residues. The V and J ends lost 6 bases and 10 bases, in that order; junction bases with no gene match: 19. Germline CDR1 reads SQVTM; CDR2 reads ANQGSEA. Here the CDR3 DNA reads TGCAGCGTCGATCGGACTAGCGGGGGGCCGACAAGAGGGGGCCAGTACTTC. Protein sequence: CSVDRTSGGPTRGGQYF.

The gene calls are TRBV28 and TRBJ2-7; unclear D gene. Germline V gene data show CDR1 as MDHEN and CDR2 as SYDVKM. The CDR3 contains 13 residues. Trimming removed 9 bases from V and 6 bases from J, with 18 bases in between. In DNA, the CDR3 is TGTGCCAGTTCCCGGAAGGTTTCGGGCGAGCAGTACGTC. Translated: CASSRKVSGEQYV.

Many counts were recorded for this clonotype. The chain combines TRBV28 with TRBJ2-5, with no clear D. This CDR3 has 12 residues. The germline V and J ends were trimmed by 2 bases and 5 bases, with 6 bases remaining between them. Germline V lookup: CDR1 MDHEN, CDR2 SYDVKM. In DNA, the CDR3 is TGTGCCAGCAGTTTAATGGGGGAGACCCAGTACTTC. It encodes CASSLMGETQYF.

The chain recombines TRBV11-2 with TRBJ2-2, with D unresolved. The germline V gene has CDR1 SGHAT and CDR2 FQNNGV. Trimming stripped 5 bases from V and 6 bases from J, with 10 bases between. The CDR3 spans 13 residues. The CDR3 bases are TGTGCCAGCAGCCCCCCATTCGCCGGGGAGCTGTTTTTT. This codes for CASSPPFAGELFF.

The V and J genes are TRBV12-3 or TRBV12-4 and TRBJ2-1; D is possibly TRBD1 or TRBD2 (5 bases each). The CDR3 runs to 13 residues. With 5 bases removed from V and 9 bases from J, the gap between germline ends came to 14 bases. The chain's CDR3 is CASSPGTIGEQFF. CDR3 nucleotide sequence: TGTGCCAGCAGTCCAGGGACGATCGGTGAGCAGTTCTTC.

The chain couples TRBV4-2 to TRBJ1-2, with D perhaps TRBD1 (5 bases). The CDR3 length is 15 residues. V lost 0 bases, J lost 5 bases, and 13 bases lay in between. Germline values: CDR1 LGHNA, CDR2 YNFKEQ. The CDR3 sequence: CASSQDLGVVYGYTF. CDR3 bases: TGTGCCAGCAGCCAAGATCTGGGGGTGGTGTATGGCTACACCTTC.

The chain is built from TRBV6-5 and TRBJ2-1; D remains ambiguous. The CDR3 is 14 residues long. Germline CDR1 MNHEY, CDR2 SVGAGI. Trimming pared 0 bases from V and 7 bases from J, leaving 10 bases between. CDR3 DNA sequence: TGTGCCAGCAGTTACTCAGGGCCCCATAATGAGCAGTTCTTC. This translates into CASSYSGPHNEQFF.

J is TRBJ2-7 and V is TRBV29-1; tentatively, D is TRBD1 (7 bases). From germline, CDR1 is SQVTM and CDR2 ANQGSEA. The CDR3 has 15 residues. V dropped 6 bases and J dropped 0 bases, with 18 bases sitting between them. CDR3 sequence (DNA): TGCAGCGTATATTGGGGGGACAGCCTCTCCTACGAGCAGTACGTC. It encodes CSVYWGDSLSYEQYV.

V is TRBV20-1 and J is TRBJ2-2, with D uncertain. The CDR3 spans 11 residues. Trimming shortened V by 3 bases and J by 8 bases, and 7 bases separated the two germline ends. CDR1 is DFQATT, CDR2 SNEGSKA, per germline (reference sequence). CDR3 coding DNA: TGCAGTGCTAGCGACATTGGGGAGCTGTTTTTT. It codes for CSASDIGELFF.

This clonotype was picked up many times. The chain carries TRBV7-2 and TRBJ2-7; maybe TRBD1 (6 bases). This CDR3 is built from 15 residues. With 1 base removed from V and 2 bases from J, the gap between germline ends came to 12 bases. Germline assignment: CDR1 SGHTA and CDR2 FQGNSA. The CDR3 loop is CASSLGTQGTYEQYF. The DNA for the CDR3 is TGTGCCAGCAGCTTAGGTACGCAGGGGACCTACGAGCAGTACTTC.